These T cell receptor beta chains were read from a single sample in a study of T-cell memory formation after mild COVID-19. TCRdb re-derived calls from the 5' RACE reads in MiXCR, one entry per CDR3 protein. The data contain under 250,000 distinct CDR3 sequences, around 25% of them seen just once; the ten biggest clones take up about 10%. Sequencing input: PBMCs or a T cell subset sorted from them (not recorded which). The receptors stem from an adult woman who had mild COVID-19 (a few samples of this study predate the infection). Cell type and time point are not known. Each CDR3 is given without its conserved first and last residue. Rows may omit the clone size; those that give it use once, few, many or a size class.

cdr3_length: 10; v_call: TRBV7-9; clone_size: NA; j_call: TRBJ1-6; cdr3_aa: ASSYGSSPLH
cdr3_length: 14; v_call: TRBV7-8; clone_size: once; j_call: TRBJ1-1; cdr3_aa: ASSLAKGGSNSEAF
cdr3_length: 16; v_call: TRBV28; clone_size: few; j_call: TRBJ2-3; cdr3_aa: ASSTTSGGARAFGTQY
cdr3_length: 10; v_call: TRBV7-2; clone_size: many; j_call: TRBJ2-7; cdr3_aa: ASSPSRGEQY
cdr3_length: 12; v_call: TRBV12-3/TRBV12-4; clone_size: NA; j_call: TRBJ2-7; cdr3_aa: ASRHGLAEGEQY
cdr3_length: 11; v_call: TRBV20-1; clone_size: few; j_call: TRBJ2-1; cdr3_aa: SAPTGVGREQF
cdr3_length: 13; v_call: TRBV19; clone_size: NA; j_call: TRBJ1-2; cdr3_aa: ASSISGQGNYGYT
cdr3_length: 12; v_call: TRBV20-1; clone_size: NA; j_call: TRBJ1-5; cdr3_aa: SARGRGGNQPQH
cdr3_length: 12; v_call: TRBV7-9; clone_size: NA; j_call: TRBJ1-1; cdr3_aa: ASSLGASFTEAF
cdr3_length: 18; v_call: TRBV4-1; clone_size: NA; j_call: TRBJ1-5; cdr3_aa: ASSGSTGTGGLYGNQPQH
cdr3_length: 13; v_call: TRBV7-9; clone_size: NA; j_call: TRBJ2-1; cdr3_aa: ASSLYSGAKNEQF
cdr3_length: 13; v_call: TRBV12-3/TRBV12-4; clone_size: NA; j_call: TRBJ2-1; cdr3_aa: ASSFIKRPYNEQF
cdr3_length: 13; v_call: TRBV6-5; clone_size: NA; j_call: TRBJ2-5; cdr3_aa: ASSYTGRDQETQY
cdr3_length: 14; v_call: TRBV5-1; clone_size: few; j_call: TRBJ2-3; cdr3_aa: ASSYHRDRSTDTQY
cdr3_length: 15; v_call: TRBV6-6; clone_size: few; j_call: TRBJ2-1; cdr3_aa: ASSYSNSGTSGNEQF
cdr3_length: 12; v_call: TRBV27; clone_size: NA; j_call: TRBJ2-5; cdr3_aa: ASSPRSAGETQY
cdr3_length: 11; v_call: TRBV9; clone_size: few; j_call: TRBJ2-2; cdr3_aa: ASSVEYTGELF
cdr3_length: 13; v_call: TRBV7-9; clone_size: few; j_call: TRBJ1-1; cdr3_aa: ASSPPLSENTEAF
cdr3_length: 13; v_call: TRBV6-1; clone_size: many; j_call: TRBJ2-1; cdr3_aa: ASSRTGRSYNEQF
cdr3_length: 14; v_call: TRBV18; clone_size: NA; j_call: TRBJ1-4; cdr3_aa: ASSPDRVPTNEKLF
cdr3_length: 13; v_call: TRBV5-1; clone_size: NA; j_call: TRBJ2-5; cdr3_aa: ASSSQGSGQETQY
cdr3_length: 15; v_call: TRBV9; clone_size: few; j_call: TRBJ2-7; cdr3_aa: ASSPGPLALDSYEQY
cdr3_length: 12; v_call: TRBV4-2; clone_size: few; j_call: TRBJ2-6; cdr3_aa: ASSQERGANVLT
cdr3_length: 15; v_call: TRBV12-3/TRBV12-4; clone_size: NA; j_call: TRBJ2-2; cdr3_aa: ASSPHGLAGPPGELF
cdr3_length: 12; v_call: TRBV20-1; clone_size: NA; j_call: TRBJ2-4; cdr3_aa: SARDRVGKNIQY
cdr3_length: 10; v_call: TRBV7-9; clone_size: NA; j_call: TRBJ2-3; cdr3_aa: ASSTGTHTQY
cdr3_length: 14; v_call: TRBV5-1; clone_size: few; j_call: TRBJ2-3; cdr3_aa: ASSRRTVGRTDTQY